These T cell receptor beta chains were read from a single sample in a study of T cells in Graves' hyperthyroidism and ophthalmopathy. From the multiplex PCR reads, TCRdb called clonotypes with MiXCR, one entry per CDR3 protein. This repertoire shows 200,000 or so distinct CDR3 sequences, about a sixth found once; its top ten account for roughly 49%. Material: blood. These receptor sequences come from a woman in her 50s with Graves' hyperthyroidism. Each CDR3 is given with its conserved first and last residue. Each record gives: CDR3 protein, CDR3 DNA, V gene, J gene, clone size, D gene. A D gene is named only where the DNA matches it firmly. Expanded clones are given a class, and other clones once, few, many or no size at all.

CDR3 protein: CASSHEGGVQGYEQYF
CDR3 DNA: TGTGCCAGCAGCCATGAAGGGGGCGTTCAAGGATACGAGCAGTACTTC
V gene: TRBV11-2
J gene: TRBJ2-7
clone size: few
D gene: TRBD1

CDR3 protein: CASSLVLLGWGANVLTF
CDR3 DNA: TGTGCCAGCAGCTTGGTGTTACTGGGATGGGGGGCCAACGTCCTGACTTTC
V gene: TRBV5-8
J gene: TRBJ2-6
clone size: few
D gene: .

CDR3 protein: CASSPGQGLNTEAFF
CDR3 DNA: TGTGCCAGCAGCCCCGGACAGGGATTGAACACTGAAGCTTTCTTT
V gene: TRBV9
J gene: TRBJ1-1
clone size: few
D gene: TRBD1

CDR3 protein: CASSLYVPTNEKLFF
CDR3 DNA: TGTGCCAGCAGTTTATACGTCCCAACTAACGAAAAACTGTTTTTT
V gene: TRBV28
J gene: TRBJ1-4
clone size: many
D gene: .

CDR3 protein: CASSALGRETTDTQYF
CDR3 DNA: TGTGCCAGCAGTGCCCTGGGGCGGGAGACGACAGATACGCAGTATTTT
V gene: TRBV6-1
J gene: TRBJ2-3
clone size: few
D gene: TRBD2

CDR3 protein: CATSRTGREDQPQHF
CDR3 DNA: TGTGCCACCAGCAGAACCGGGAGGGAAGATCAGCCCCAGCATTTT
V gene: TRBV15
J gene: TRBJ1-5
clone size: .
D gene: .

CDR3 protein: CAWNVLASIRDTQYF
CDR3 DNA: TGTGCCTGGAACGTCCTGGCATCAATTCGAGATACGCAGTATTTT
V gene: TRBV30
J gene: TRBJ2-3
clone size: many
D gene: .

CDR3 protein: CASSYSVGPRGYTF
CDR3 DNA: TGTGCCAGCAGTTACTCAGTCGGCCCCAGGGGCTACACCTTC
V gene: TRBV6-6
J gene: TRBJ1-2
clone size: many
D gene: .

CDR3 protein: CASSHPAGLATGELFF
CDR3 DNA: TGTGCCAGCAGTCACCCAGCAGGCTTGGCTACCGGGGAGCTGTTTTTT
V gene: TRBV27
J gene: TRBJ2-2
clone size: .
D gene: .

CDR3 protein: CASRALAGGPNTGELFF
CDR3 DNA: TGTGCCAGCAGGGCACTAGCGGGAGGCCCGAACACCGGGGAGCTGTTTTTT
V gene: TRBV6-2/TRBV6-3
J gene: TRBJ2-2
clone size: many
D gene: TRBD2

CDR3 protein: CSASRTSPPSSYNEQFF
CDR3 DNA: TGCAGTGCTAGTAGGACTAGCCCTCCTAGCTCCTACAATGAGCAGTTCTTC
V gene: TRBV20-1
J gene: TRBJ2-1
clone size: .
D gene: TRBD2

CDR3 protein: CSHRGGINSTDTQYF
CDR3 DNA: TGCAGCCATAGAGGGGGGATTAATAGCACAGATACGCAGTATTTT
V gene: TRBV29-1
J gene: TRBJ2-3
clone size: .
D gene: .

CDR3 protein: CASSFGGASGLTYQETQYF
CDR3 DNA: TGTGCCAGCAGTTTTGGGGGGGCCTCGGGACTTACGTACCAAGAGACCCAGTACTTC
V gene: TRBV12-3/TRBV12-4
J gene: TRBJ2-5
clone size: many
D gene: .

CDR3 protein: CASSTGAEYSNQPQHF
CDR3 DNA: TGTGCCAGTAGTACGGGGGCCGAGTATAGCAATCAGCCCCAGCATTTT
V gene: TRBV19
J gene: TRBJ1-5
clone size: many
D gene: .

CDR3 protein: CASSLAMRTGVYEQYF
CDR3 DNA: TGCGCCAGCAGCTTGGCCATGAGGACAGGGGTGTACGAGCAGTACTTC
V gene: TRBV5-1
J gene: TRBJ2-7
clone size: .
D gene: TRBD1

CDR3 protein: CAIRPGLADEQFF
CDR3 DNA: TGTGCCATCAGGCCGGGACTAGCTGATGAGCAGTTCTTC
V gene: TRBV10-3
J gene: TRBJ2-1
clone size: many
D gene: TRBD2

CDR3 protein: CASSSVNTGELFF
CDR3 DNA: TGTGCCAGCAGCTCGGTGAACACCGGGGAGCTGTTTTTT
V gene: TRBV3-1
J gene: TRBJ2-2
clone size: many
D gene: .

CDR3 protein: CSARVPDGISDTQYF
CDR3 DNA: TGCAGTGCTAGAGTACCTGACGGGATTTCAGATACGCAGTATTTT
V gene: TRBV20-1
J gene: TRBJ2-3
clone size: .
D gene: .

CDR3 protein: CASRGQMNTEAFF
CDR3 DNA: TGTGCCAGCCGGGGGCAGATGAACACTGAAGCTTTCTTT
V gene: TRBV2
J gene: TRBJ1-1
clone size: many
D gene: .

CDR3 protein: CASSPKLAEGTDTQYF
CDR3 DNA: TGTGCCAGCAGCCCCAAACTAGCGGAAGGCACAGATACGCAGTATTTT
V gene: TRBV28
J gene: TRBJ2-3
clone size: .
D gene: TRBD2

CDR3 protein: CASSLERGIIYEQYF
CDR3 DNA: TGTGCCAGCAGCTTAGAAAGGGGGATAATCTACGAGCAGTACTTC
V gene: TRBV11-2
J gene: TRBJ2-7
clone size: many
D gene: .

CDR3 protein: CSARKTNTEAFF
CDR3 DNA: TGCAGTGCTAGGAAAACGAACACTGAAGCTTTCTTT
V gene: TRBV20-1
J gene: TRBJ1-1
clone size: many
D gene: .

CDR3 protein: CASSLSSAEQFF
CDR3 DNA: TGTGCCAGCAGCTTATCGTCTGCTGAGCAGTTCTTC
V gene: TRBV7-2
J gene: TRBJ2-1
clone size: many
D gene: .

CDR3 protein: CASSPGTVQETQYF
CDR3 DNA: TGTGCCAGCAGCCCTGGGACCGTACAAGAGACCCAGTACTTC
V gene: TRBV7-9
J gene: TRBJ2-5
clone size: many
D gene: .

CDR3 protein: CASSLRAGREGKAFF
CDR3 DNA: TGCGCCAGCAGCCTCAGGGCAGGGCGGGAGGGAAAAGCTTTCTTT
V gene: TRBV4-1
J gene: TRBJ1-1
clone size: many
D gene: .

CDR3 protein: CASRGGTADTQYF
CDR3 DNA: TGTGCCAGCAGGGGGGGGACGGCAGATACGCAGTATTTT
V gene: TRBV2
J gene: TRBJ2-3
clone size: many
D gene: TRBD2

CDR3 protein: CASSRTGGYIQYF
CDR3 DNA: TGTGCCAGCAGTAGGACAGGGGGGTACATTCAGTACTTC
V gene: TRBV6-1
J gene: TRBJ2-4
clone size: few
D gene: TRBD1

CDR3 protein: CASSFSATSGYEQYF
CDR3 DNA: TGTGCCAGCAGCTTTTCAGCAACAAGCGGATACGAGCAGTACTTC
V gene: TRBV11-2
J gene: TRBJ2-7
clone size: many
D gene: .